The rows below give T cell receptor beta chains drawn from one sample of a study of glioma-infiltrating T cells. TCRdb processed the multiplex PCR reads anew with MiXCR; each CDR3 protein has one entry. Of more than 90,000 distinct CDR3 sequences in the sample, about 37% were seen once. The sample consisted of glioma tissue, nonneoplastic brain tissue, or PBMCs (not recorded which). The receptor source for this set is a human donor with low-grade glioma or glioblastoma, undergoing nonglioma brain surgery, or in good health (not recorded which). CDR3s include the opening cysteine and the closing phenylalanine or tryptophan. Each record gives: D gene, J gene, V gene, clone size, CDR3 protein, CDR3 DNA. D genes are given only for firm matches. The listing skips clone size in some rows; elsewhere it reads once, few, many or a size class.

D: TRBD2; J: TRBJ2-3; V: TRBV5-1; size: many; CDR3: CASSLGTSGSGNTQYF; DNA: TGCGCCAGCAGCTTGGGAACTAGCGGGAGTGGAAATACGCAGTATTTT
D: TRBD2; J: TRBJ2-5; V: TRBV6-1; size: many; CDR3: CASSEPRLAGGPETQYF; DNA: TGTGCCAGCAGTGAACCCCGACTAGCGGGGGGGCCTGAGACCCAGTACTTC
D: NA; J: TRBJ2-7; V: TRBV3-1; size: NA; CDR3: CASSQFRSHEQYF; DNA: TGTGCCAGCAGCCAATTCAGGTCCCACGAGCAGTACTTC
D: NA; J: TRBJ2-3; V: TRBV20-1; size: many; CDR3: CSAVQARGGTDTQYF; DNA: TGCAGTGCTGTACAGGCCCGGGGCGGCACAGATACGCAGTATTTT
D: TRBD2; J: TRBJ2-3; V: TRBV7-2; size: many; CDR3: CASSLSPGRGTDTQYF; DNA: TGTGCCAGCAGCTTGTCTCCCGGGAGGGGCACAGATACGCAGTATTTT
D: NA; J: TRBJ2-3; V: TRBV27; size: many; CDR3: CASSYSRDGTDTQYF; DNA: TGTGCCAGCAGTTATTCCAGGGATGGGACAGATACGCAGTATTTT
D: NA; J: TRBJ2-1; V: TRBV20-1; size: many; CDR3: CSAYEGRGDNEQFF; DNA: TGCAGTGCCTACGAAGGGAGAGGGGACAATGAGCAGTTCTTC
D: TRBD2; J: TRBJ2-1; V: TRBV4-1; size: NA; CDR3: CASGQEGLAGGPDEQFF; DNA: TGCGCCAGCGGCCAAGAGGGACTAGCGGGAGGGCCAGATGAGCAGTTCTTC
D: TRBD2; J: TRBJ2-1; V: TRBV7-6; size: many; CDR3: CASSPRTSSSYNEQFF; DNA: TGTGCCAGCAGCCCGAGGACTAGCTCGTCATACAATGAGCAGTTCTTC
D: NA; J: TRBJ2-2; V: TRBV2; size: many; CDR3: CASSSTMAGELFF; DNA: TGTGCCAGCAGCTCTACAATGGCCGGGGAGCTGTTTTTT
D: NA; J: TRBJ2-3; V: TRBV5-6; size: NA; CDR3: CASSLSAGGTDTQYF; DNA: TGTGCCAGCAGCTTGTCGGCAGGGGGCACAGATACGCAGTATTTT
D: TRBD2; J: TRBJ2-7; V: TRBV7-9; size: many; CDR3: CASSLGASGTYEQYF; DNA: TGTGCCAGCAGCTTAGGGGCTAGCGGCACCTACGAGCAGTACTTC
D: NA; J: TRBJ1-3; V: TRBV28; size: many; CDR3: CASSDFRGFSGNTIYF; DNA: TGTGCCAGCAGTGACTTCCGGGGCTTCTCTGGAAACACCATATATTTT
D: NA; J: TRBJ2-3; V: TRBV11-2; size: many; CDR3: CASSLGSWGTDTQYF; DNA: TGTGCCAGCAGCCTGGGATCCTGGGGGACAGATACGCAGTATTTT
D: NA; J: TRBJ1-1; V: TRBV29-1; size: many; CDR3: CSVWRNTEAFF; DNA: TGCAGCGTCTGGAGGAACACTGAAGCTTTCTTT
D: NA; J: TRBJ1-1; V: TRBV12-3/TRBV12-4; size: many; CDR3: CASSLAARGGEAFF; DNA: TGTGCCAGCAGTTTAGCGGCCAGGGGTGGTGAAGCTTTCTTT
D: TRBD2; J: TRBJ2-5; V: TRBV4-1; size: NA; CDR3: CASSQVGLAGGPKTQYF; DNA: TGCGCCAGCAGCCAAGTCGGACTAGCGGGAGGGCCGAAGACCCAGTACTTC
D: NA; J: TRBJ2-2; V: TRBV19; size: many; CDR3: CASSIVNTGELFF; DNA: TGTGCCAGTAGTATTGTGAACACCGGGGAGCTGTTTTTT
D: NA; J: TRBJ2-1; V: TRBV27; size: many; CDR3: CASSLTGEGGVKQFF; DNA: TGTGCCAGCAGCCTGACAGGAGAGGGTGGGGTAAAGCAGTTCTTC
D: NA; J: TRBJ1-6; V: TRBV3-1; size: many; CDR3: CASSQGFGYNSPLHF; DNA: TGTGCCAGCAGCCAAGGATTCGGATACAATTCACCCCTCCACTTT
D: NA; J: TRBJ2-1; V: TRBV4-1; size: many; CDR3: CASSLRDNSYNEQFF; DNA: TGCGCCAGCAGCCTCCGGGACAACTCCTACAATGAGCAGTTCTTC
D: NA; J: TRBJ2-3; V: TRBV20-1; size: many; CDR3: CSAREGGYTDTQYF; DNA: TGCAGTGCTAGAGAAGGTGGTTACACAGATACGCAGTATTTT
D: TRBD1; J: TRBJ2-3; V: TRBV2; size: many; CDR3: CASMAGGVDTQYF; DNA: TGTGCCAGCATGGCAGGGGGCGTGGATACGCAGTATTTT
D: TRBD2; J: TRBJ2-7; V: TRBV7-2; size: NA; CDR3: CAGSLDSTGLAELSSYEQCF; DNA: TGTGCCGGCAGCTTAGATTCTACTGGGCTAGCGGAGCTTAGCTCCTACGAGCAGTGCTTC
D: NA; J: TRBJ2-3; V: TRBV29-1; size: many; CDR3: CSVDPVTDTQYF; DNA: TGCAGCGTTGATCCAGTCACAGATACGCAGTATTTT
D: NA; J: TRBJ1-1; V: TRBV7-3; size: many; CDR3: CASSRTGSVGTEAFF; DNA: TGTGCCAGCAGTCGAACAGGGAGTGTAGGCACTGAAGCTTTCTTT
D: NA; J: TRBJ2-7; V: TRBV4-1; size: many; CDR3: CASSHATAEEWDEQYF; DNA: TGCGCCAGCAGCCACGCCACGGCCGAAGAGTGGGACGAGCAGTACTTC
D: TRBD2; J: TRBJ2-1; V: TRBV20-1; size: few; CDR3: CSAETSGRADEQFF; DNA: TGCAGTGCCGAGACTAGCGGGAGGGCGGATGAGCAGTTCTTC
D: NA; J: TRBJ1-1; V: TRBV6-2/TRBV6-3; size: NA; CDR3: CASSYSEGTKTEAFF; DNA: TGTGCCAGCAGTTACTCTGAAGGGACAAAAACTGAAGCTTTCTTT
D: TRBD1; J: TRBJ2-3; V: TRBV29-1; size: many; CDR3: CSVLQGDTQYF; DNA: TGCAGCGTCTTACAGGGGGATACGCAGTATTTT
D: NA; J: TRBJ2-5; V: TRBV5-1; size: few; CDR3: CASSLGDGARETQYF; DNA: TGCGCCAGCAGCTTGGGTGACGGAGCGAGGGAGACCCAGTACTTC
D: NA; J: TRBJ2-3; V: TRBV28; size: many; CDR3: CASSSPGQPMTDTQYF; DNA: TGTGCCAGCAGTTCTCCAGGACAACCTATGACAGATACGCAGTATTTT
D: NA; J: TRBJ2-3; V: TRBV9; size: many; CDR3: CASRGFTDTQYF; DNA: TGTGCCAGCAGGGGGTTCACAGATACGCAGTATTTT
D: NA; J: TRBJ2-1; V: TRBV4-1; size: NA; CDR3: CPSSQEVGYNAQVF; DNA: TGCCCCAGCAGCCAAGAGGTGGGATACAATGCGCAGGTCTTC
D: TRBD1; J: TRBJ2-1; V: TRBV28; size: many; CDR3: CASSLLGTGANEQFF; DNA: TGTGCCAGCAGTTTATTAGGGACAGGGGCCAATGAGCAGTTCTTC
D: NA; J: TRBJ2-1; V: TRBV24-1; size: many; CDR3: CATSRIGSGPTTNEQFF; DNA: TGTGCCACCAGTAGAATCGGGTCAGGGCCCACTACCAATGAGCAGTTCTTC
D: NA; J: TRBJ1-6; V: TRBV6-6; size: NA; CDR3: CASSYSQFNSPILF; DNA: TGTGCCAGCAGTTACTCCCAATTTAATTCACCCATCCTCTTT
D: NA; J: TRBJ1-1; V: TRBV20-1; size: medium-sized; CDR3: CSASGELNTEAFF; DNA: TGCAGTGCTTCGGGAGAGCTTAACACTGAAGCTTTCTTT
D: NA; J: TRBJ1-1; V: TRBV27; size: NA; CDR3: CVSSNRDLNTEAFF; DNA: TGCGTCAGCAGTAACAGGGATCTGAACACTGAAGCTTTCTTT
D: NA; J: TRBJ2-1; V: TRBV2; size: many; CDR3: CASSINEQFF; DNA: TGTGCCAGCAGTATTAATGAGCAGTTCTTC
D: TRBD1; J: TRBJ2-5; V: TRBV18; size: many; CDR3: CASSQKPTTGTVQETQYF; DNA: TGTGCCAGCTCACAAAAACCTACCACCGGGACAGTCCAAGAGACCCAGTACTTC
D: NA; J: TRBJ1-2; V: TRBV7-9; size: many; CDR3: CATFDSTNYGYTF; DNA: TGTGCCACCTTCGACAGTACTAACTATGGCTACACCTTC
D: TRBD1; J: TRBJ2-7; V: TRBV6-2/TRBV6-3; size: many; CDR3: CASSYERRQGLYEQYF; DNA: TGTGCCAGCAGTTACGAAAGGAGACAGGGGTTATACGAGCAGTACTTC
D: NA; J: TRBJ2-1; V: TRBV7-2; size: many; CDR3: CASSLGYGDIQFF; DNA: TGTGCCAGCAGCTTAGGATATGGGGATATTCAGTTCTTC
D: TRBD1; J: TRBJ2-5; V: TRBV5-8; size: NA; CDR3: CASSLAGTGVGETQYF; DNA: TGTGCCAGCAGCTTGGCAGGGACAGGGGTCGGAGAGACCCAGTACTTC
D: TRBD2; J: TRBJ2-7; V: TRBV7-9; size: NA; CDR3: CASSRETSGSVYEQYF; DNA: TGTGCCAGCAGCCGAGAAACTAGCGGGAGTGTATACGAGCAGTACTTC
D: TRBD1; J: TRBJ1-1; V: TRBV28; size: many; CDR3: CASSLPGQMNTEAFF; DNA: TGTGCCAGCAGTTTACCGGGACAGATGAACACTGAAGCTTTCTTT
D: NA; J: TRBJ2-1; V: TRBV6-1; size: NA; CDR3: CASRGYNEQFF; DNA: TGTGCCAGCAGGGGTTACAATGAGCAGTTCTTC
D: TRBD2; J: TRBJ2-1; V: TRBV6-1; size: once; CDR3: CASSWRAGGSYNAQLF; DNA: TGTGCCAGCAGTTGGAGAGCGGGAGGCTCCTACAATGCGCAGCTCTTC
D: TRBD1; J: TRBJ2-7; V: TRBV28; size: many; CDR3: CASSLYDRGRKEQYF; DNA: TGTGCCAGCAGTTTATATGACAGGGGCCGAAAGGAGCAGTACTTC
D: NA; J: TRBJ2-3; V: TRBV10-3; size: NA; CDR3: CAISPQQGGSTDTQYF; DNA: TGTGCCATCAGTCCTCAACAGGGAGGTAGCACGGATACGCAGTATTTT
D: TRBD1; J: TRBJ2-5; V: TRBV7-3; size: many; CDR3: CASSLSKGASQYF; DNA: TGTGCCAGCAGCTTATCAAAGGGGGCGTCTCAGTACTTC
D: NA; J: TRBJ2-1; V: TRBV3-1; size: many; CDR3: CASSQIWNEQFF; DNA: TGTGCCAGCAGCCAAATATGGAATGAGCAGTTCTTC
D: NA; J: TRBJ1-5; V: TRBV6-1; size: many; CDR3: CASRGAGVDNQPQHF; DNA: TGTGCCAGCAGAGGCGCGGGGGTAGACAATCAGCCCCAGCATTTT
D: NA; J: TRBJ1-5; V: TRBV9; size: many; CDR3: CASSVGWDQPQHF; DNA: TGTGCCAGCAGCGTAGGATGGGATCAGCCCCAGCATTTT
D: TRBD1; J: TRBJ2-7; V: TRBV20-1; size: many; CDR3: CSARTRQGPGGEQYF; DNA: TGCAGTGCTAGAACCCGACAGGGGCCTGGGGGCGAGCAGTACTTC
D: TRBD2; J: TRBJ2-3; V: TRBV7-9; size: many; CDR3: CASSSTSEFSLAQYF; DNA: TGTGCCAGCAGCTCGACTAGCGAATTTTCCCTGGCGCAGTATTTT
D: NA; J: TRBJ2-5; V: TRBV6-1; size: NA; CDR3: CAIQSRGETQYF; DNA: TGTGCCATCCAGAGTCGGGGAGAGACCCAGTATTTC
D: NA; J: TRBJ2-1; V: TRBV10-3; size: NA; CDR3: CAISGVLEGPFNEQFF; DNA: TGTGCCATCAGTGGGGTCCTAGAAGGCCCCTTCAATGAGCAGTTCTTC
D: NA; J: TRBJ1-2; V: TRBV6-1; size: NA; CDR3: CTSSETARYGYTF; DNA: TGTACCAGCAGTGAGACGGCTAGGTATGGCTACACCTTC